This is a list of T cell receptor beta chains from one sample in a study of OX40 agonist ivuxolimab in advanced cancers. Sequencing was performed with immunoSEQ multiplex PCR; in TCRdb, only in-frame clones are kept and a portion is missing. Counted here are about 98,000 clones, about nine tenths occurring once; the ten biggest clones make up around 0.82%. Sequencing was performed on CD4+ or CD8+ T cells sorted from blood, taken in a trial of the OX40 agonist ivuxolimab. The receptors derive from an adult with an advanced solid tumor such as melanoma, head and neck, liver or kidney cancer. The CDR3 runs from the conserved cysteine through the conserved F or W. The D gene is left open where the match is weak. Not all rows give a size; the values are once, few, many and, for expanded clones, a class.

j_gene | d_gene | v_gene | abundance | CDR3aa | CDR3nt
TRBJ2-7 | TRBD2 | TRBV7-2 | - | CASRPGLASYEQYF | TGTGCCAGCAGACCGGGACTAGCCTCGTACGAGCAGTACTTC
TRBJ1-4 | - | TRBV19 | - | CASSAQVATNEKLFF | TGTGCCAGTAGTGCGCAGGTCGCAACTAATGAAAAACTGTTTTTT
TRBJ2-5 | - | TRBV6-5 | - | CASRPNQETQYF | TGTGCCAGCAGACCCAACCAAGAGACCCAGTACTTC
TRBJ2-7 | TRBD1 | TRBV27 | - | CASSFQGVYSYEQYF | TGTGCCAGCAGTTTCCAGGGGGTATACTCCTACGAGCAGTACTTC
TRBJ1-1 | - | TRBV6-6 | - | CASSYSMRNTEAFF | TGTGCCAGCAGTTACTCGATGAGGAACACTGAAGCTTTCTTT
TRBJ1-4 | - | TRBV27 | - | CASSPDTPTNEKLFF | TGTGCCAGCAGCCCCGACACCCCCACTAATGAAAAACTGTTTTTT
TRBJ2-3 | TRBD2 | TRBV4-3 | - | CASSQDGGRVRAQYF | TGCGCCAGCAGCCAAGACGGCGGGAGGGTTCGGGCGCAGTATTTT
TRBJ2-7 | TRBD2 | TRBV19 | - | CASIASGTYEQYF | TGTGCCAGTATTGCTAGCGGGACCTACGAGCAGTACTTC
TRBJ1-4 | TRBD1 | TRBV2 | - | CASSDVGGTNEKLFF | TGTGCCAGCAGTGACGTAGGGGGCACTAATGAAAAACTGTTTTTT
TRBJ1-2 | - | TRBV9 | - | CASSVGATSDYGYTF | TGTGCCAGCAGCGTAGGAGCGACGAGTGACTATGGCTACACCTTC
TRBJ1-1 | - | TRBV18 | once | CASSPFDRNTEAFF | TGTGCCAGCTCACCATTCGACAGGAACACTGAAGCTTTCTTT
TRBJ1-5 | TRBD1 | TRBV19 | - | CASSIGTELHQPQHF | TGTGCCAGTAGTATCGGGACAGAATTGCATCAGCCCCAGCATTTT
TRBJ2-7 | TRBD2 | TRBV5-1 | - | CASSQPGLAGGWSYEQYF | TGCGCCAGCAGTCAGCCGGGACTAGCGGGAGGGTGGTCCTACGAGCAGTACTTC
TRBJ2-3 | - | TRBV7-9 | - | CASSSERGLRGDTQYF | TGTGCCAGCAGCTCAGAGAGGGGCCTTCGGGGGGATACGCAGTATTTT
TRBJ2-2 | - | TRBV10-1 | - | CASSPRPGGELFF | TGCGCCAGCAGTCCTAGACCCGGAGGGGAGCTGTTTTTT
TRBJ1-5 | - | TRBV4-1 | once | CASSQDLLRYDSNQPQHF | TGCGCCAGCAGCCAAGACCTTTTACGGTATGATAGCAATCAGCCCCAGCATTTT
TRBJ1-5 | - | TRBV4-3 | - | CASSQDRGRSQHF | TGCGCCAGCAGCCAAGACAGGGGTAGGTCCCAGCATTTT
TRBJ1-2 | - | TRBV2 | - | CASSVGGGYTF | TGTGCCAGCAGTGTGGGGGGAGGCTACACCTTC
TRBJ1-3 | - | TRBV5-4 | - | CASSFTWSRHRSGNTIYF | TGTGCCAGCAGCTTCACTTGGTCACGACACCGCTCTGGAAACACCATATATTTT
TRBJ2-6 | TRBD1 | TRBV28 | - | CASSSWGQGTSGANVLTF | TGTGCCAGCAGTTCCTGGGGACAGGGGACCTCTGGGGCCAACGTCCTGACTTTC
TRBJ2-6 | TRBD1 | TRBV6-4 | - | CASSPDRDGANVLTF | TGTGCCAGCAGTCCGGACAGGGATGGGGCCAACGTCCTGACTTTC
TRBJ1-1 | TRBD1 | TRBV5-1 | - | CASSSTGGAGREAFF | TGCGCCAGCAGTTCTACAGGGGGCGCGGGGCGGGAAGCTTTCTTT
TRBJ2-3 | TRBD1 | TRBV7-9 | - | CASSSGQGKWADTQYF | TGTGCCAGCAGCTCGGGACAGGGAAAGTGGGCAGATACGCAGTATTTT
TRBJ2-1 | TRBD2 | TRBV5-4 | - | CASSSTGTRAQREQFF | TGTGCCAGCAGCTCCACCGGGACTAGGGCTCAAAGGGAGCAGTTCTTC
TRBJ1-1 | - | TRBV7-2 | once | CASSWAGANTEAFF | TGTGCCAGCAGCTGGGCGGGCGCGAACACTGAAGCTTTCTTT
TRBJ1-2 | - | TRBV13 | - | CASSSPLQRNLNYGYTF | TGTGCCAGCAGCTCACCCCTACAGAGAAACCTTAACTATGGCTACACCTTC
TRBJ2-1 | TRBD1 | TRBV11-1 | - | CASSPGQGPNEQFF | TGTGCCAGCAGCCCAGGACAGGGCCCCAATGAGCAGTTCTTC
TRBJ2-1 | - | TRBV6-6 | - | CASSYDSTVYNEQFF | TGTGCCAGCAGTTATGATTCAACAGTGTACAATGAGCAGTTCTTC
TRBJ1-2 | TRBD1 | TRBV2 | few | CASSDPDRGGYTF | TGTGCCAGCAGTGATCCGGACAGGGGTGGCTACACCTTC
TRBJ2-2 | - | TRBV28 | - | CASRTDLNTGELFF | TGTGCCAGCAGAACCGACCTAAACACCGGGGAGCTGTTTTTT
TRBJ1-5 | - | TRBV6-5 | - | CASSYRPDQPQHF | TGTGCCAGCAGTTACCGGCCGGACCAGCCCCAGCATTTT
TRBJ1-2 | - | TRBV2 | - | CASRDLRENYGYTF | TGTGCCAGCAGAGATCTACGGGAGAACTATGGCTACACCTTC
TRBJ1-5 | TRBD1 | TRBV28 | - | CASRHGTGGNQPQHF | TGTGCCAGCAGGCATGGGACAGGGGGTAATCAGCCCCAGCATTTT
TRBJ2-1 | - | TRBV2 | - | CASSVRQNYNEQFF | TGTGCCAGCAGTGTTCGGCAGAACTACAATGAGCAGTTCTTC
TRBJ2-2 | - | TRBV9 | - | CASSPRGAPNTGELFF | TGTGCCAGCAGCCCCCGGGGAGCGCCGAACACCGGGGAGCTGTTTTTT
TRBJ1-5 | - | TRBV14 | - | CASSQDSNQPQHF | TGTGCCAGCAGCCAGGACAGCAATCAGCCCCAGCATTTT
TRBJ2-5 | TRBD1 | TRBV28 | - | CATSPGTGFEETQYF | TGTGCCACATCCCCCGGGACAGGGTTTGAAGAGACCCAGTACTTC
TRBJ2-1 | - | TRBV7-2 | - | CASSLDRTGQAFF | TGTGCCAGCAGCTTAGATCGTACAGGGCAGGCGTTCTTC
TRBJ2-3 | - | TRBV7-9 | - | CASLLTPSTDTQYF | TGTGCCAGCCTCCTGACCCCTAGCACAGATACGCAGTATTTT
TRBJ2-1 | TRBD2 | TRBV6-6 | - | CASRPGTRMPYNEQFF | TGTGCCAGCAGACCCGGGACTAGGATGCCCTACAATGAGCAGTTCTTC
TRBJ1-1 | - | TRBV29-1 | - | CSGDRGGYTEAFF | TGCAGCGGAGACCGTGGGGGCTACACTGAAGCTTTCTTT
TRBJ2-2 | TRBD1 | TRBV5-1 | - | CASSPGQGNTGELFF | TGCGCCAGCAGTCCCGGACAGGGGAACACCGGGGAGCTGTTTTTT
TRBJ1-5 | - | TRBV7-9 | - | CASSLDGVRQPQHF | TGTGCCAGCAGCTTAGACGGCGTACGCCAGCCCCAGCATTTT
TRBJ1-2 | - | TRBV29-1 | - | CSVRPSLGGYTF | TGCAGCGTCCGACCGTCCTTAGGTGGCTACACCTTC
TRBJ2-1 | - | TRBV28 | - | CASSRELAYNEQFF | TGTGCCAGCAGCCGGGAGTTGGCCTACAATGAGCAGTTCTTC
TRBJ1-1 | - | TRBV5-1 | medium-sized | CASSPQGMNTEAFF | TGCGCCAGCAGCCCGCAAGGGATGAACACTGAAGCTTTCTTT
TRBJ1-2 | - | TRBV9 | once | CASSVSPDSTYGYTF | TGTGCCAGCAGCGTATCTCCGGACAGTACCTATGGCTACACCTTC
TRBJ1-3 | - | TRBV6-1 | few | CASKALNSGNTIYF | TGTGCCAGCAAGGCACTCAACTCTGGAAACACCATATATTTT
TRBJ2-7 | - | TRBV30 | medium-sized | CAWSPESWGYEQYF | TGTGCCTGGAGCCCGGAGTCCTGGGGCTACGAGCAGTACTTC
TRBJ2-5 | - | TRBV5-1 | - | CASSLLGSGQETQYF | TGCGCCAGCAGCTTGTTAGGCAGCGGACAAGAGACCCAGTACTTC
TRBJ1-1 | TRBD1 | TRBV11-2 | - | CASHRGTNTEAFF | TGTGCCTCACACAGGGGAACGAACACTGAAGCTTTCTTT
TRBJ1-2 | TRBD1 | TRBV19 | once | CASTRGGQEGFGGYTF | TGTGCCAGTACCCGAGGTGGACAGGAAGGTTTTGGTGGCTACACCTTC
TRBJ1-2 | - | TRBV10-3 | - | CAISPNGVTGYTF | TGTGCCATCTCCCCAAACGGGGTAACTGGCTACACCTTC
TRBJ1-1 | - | TRBV5-8 | - | CASSLAWKGTEAFF | TGTGCCAGCAGCTTGGCTTGGAAAGGCACTGAAGCTTTCTTT
TRBJ1-3 | - | TRBV5-1 | few | CASSLEGLGNTIYF | TGCGCCAGCAGCTTGGAGGGCCTTGGAAACACCATATATTTT